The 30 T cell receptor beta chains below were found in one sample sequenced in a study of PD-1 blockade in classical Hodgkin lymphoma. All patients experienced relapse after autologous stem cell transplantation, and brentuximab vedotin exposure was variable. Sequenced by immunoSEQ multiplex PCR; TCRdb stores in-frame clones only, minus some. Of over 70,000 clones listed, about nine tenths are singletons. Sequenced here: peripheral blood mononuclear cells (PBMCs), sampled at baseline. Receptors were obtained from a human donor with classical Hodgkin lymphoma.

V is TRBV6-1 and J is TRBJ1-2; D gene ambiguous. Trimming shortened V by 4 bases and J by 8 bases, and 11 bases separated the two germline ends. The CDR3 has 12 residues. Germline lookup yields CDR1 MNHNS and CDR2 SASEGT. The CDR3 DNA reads TGTGCCAGCAGTGCTGATACTTGGGGCTACACCTTC. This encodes CASSADTWGYTF.

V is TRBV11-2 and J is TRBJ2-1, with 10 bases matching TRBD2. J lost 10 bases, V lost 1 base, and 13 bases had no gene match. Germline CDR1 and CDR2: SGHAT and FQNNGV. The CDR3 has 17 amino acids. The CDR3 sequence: CASSLVGLAGAYWEQFF. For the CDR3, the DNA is TGTGCCAGCAGCTTAGTTGGGCTAGCGGGAGCCTATTGGGAGCAGTTCTTC.

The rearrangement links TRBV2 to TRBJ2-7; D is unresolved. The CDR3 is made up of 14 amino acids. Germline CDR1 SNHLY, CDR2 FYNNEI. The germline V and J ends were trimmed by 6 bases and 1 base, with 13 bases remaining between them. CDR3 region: CASRETSHSYEQYF. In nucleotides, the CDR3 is TGTGCCAGCAGGGAGACCAGTCATTCCTACGAGCAGTACTTC.

CDR3: CAISEIQIRISTDTQYF. CDR3 DNA sequence: TGTGCCATCAGTGAGATACAGATCCGGATAAGCACAGATACGCAGTATTTT. V and J are TRBV10-3 and TRBJ2-3; D gene uncertain. V dropped 2 bases and J dropped 0 bases, with 15 bases sitting between them. CDR1 ENHRY and CDR2 SYGVKD come from the germline V gene. The CDR3 sequence is 17 residues long.

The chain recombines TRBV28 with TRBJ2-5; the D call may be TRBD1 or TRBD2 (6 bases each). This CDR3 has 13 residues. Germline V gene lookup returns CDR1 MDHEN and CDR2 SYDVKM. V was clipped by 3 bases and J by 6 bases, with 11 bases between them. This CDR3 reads CASSLEGGKTQYF. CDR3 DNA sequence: TGTGCCAGCAGTTTGGAGGGGGGAAAGACCCAGTACTTC.

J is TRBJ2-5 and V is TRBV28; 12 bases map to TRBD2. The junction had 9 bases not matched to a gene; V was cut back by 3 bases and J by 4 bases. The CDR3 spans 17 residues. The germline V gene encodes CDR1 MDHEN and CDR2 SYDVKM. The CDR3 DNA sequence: TGTGCCAGCAGTTTTGGGCTAGCGGGAGGGCCTGGAGAGACCCAGTACTTC. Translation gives CASSFGLAGGPGETQYF.

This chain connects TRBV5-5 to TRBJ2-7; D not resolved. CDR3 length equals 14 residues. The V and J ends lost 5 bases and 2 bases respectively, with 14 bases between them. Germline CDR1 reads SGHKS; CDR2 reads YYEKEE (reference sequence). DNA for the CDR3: TGTGCCAGCAGTACCCCTAGTGTGCCCTACGAGCAGTACTTC. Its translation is CASSTPSVPYEQYF.

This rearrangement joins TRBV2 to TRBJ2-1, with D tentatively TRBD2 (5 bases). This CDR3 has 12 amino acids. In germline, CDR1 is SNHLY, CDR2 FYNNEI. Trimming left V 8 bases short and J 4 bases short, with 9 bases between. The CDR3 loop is CASSSGYNEQFF. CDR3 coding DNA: TGTGCCAGCTCCAGCGGATACAATGAGCAGTTCTTC.

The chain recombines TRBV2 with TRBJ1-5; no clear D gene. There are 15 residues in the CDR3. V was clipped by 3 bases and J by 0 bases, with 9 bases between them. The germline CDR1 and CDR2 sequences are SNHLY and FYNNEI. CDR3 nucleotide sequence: TGTGCCAGCAGTGACCATTCGAATAGCAATCAGCCCCAGCATTTT. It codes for CASSDHSNSNQPQHF.

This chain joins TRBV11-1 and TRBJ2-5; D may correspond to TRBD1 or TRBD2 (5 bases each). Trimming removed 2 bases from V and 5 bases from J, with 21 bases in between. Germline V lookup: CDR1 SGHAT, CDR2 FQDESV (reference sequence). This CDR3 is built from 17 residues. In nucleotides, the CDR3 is TGTGCCAGCAGCTTAAGTTTAAGGACATCGGGATTGGAGACCCAGTACTTC. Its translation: CASSLSLRTSGLETQYF.

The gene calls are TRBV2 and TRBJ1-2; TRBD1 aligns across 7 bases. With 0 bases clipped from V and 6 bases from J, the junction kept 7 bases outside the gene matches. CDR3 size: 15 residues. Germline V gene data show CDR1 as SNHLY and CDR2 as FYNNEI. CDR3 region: CASSEAGGGVDGYTF. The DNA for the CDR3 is TGTGCCAGCAGTGAAGCTGGAGGGGGCGTTGATGGCTACACCTTC. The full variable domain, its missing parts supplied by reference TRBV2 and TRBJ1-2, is EPEVTQTPSHQVTQMGQEVILRCVPISNHLYFYWYRQILGQKVEFLVSFYNNEISEKSEIFDDQFSVERPDGSNFTLKIRSTKLEDSAMYFCASSEAGGGVDGYTFGSGTRLTVV.

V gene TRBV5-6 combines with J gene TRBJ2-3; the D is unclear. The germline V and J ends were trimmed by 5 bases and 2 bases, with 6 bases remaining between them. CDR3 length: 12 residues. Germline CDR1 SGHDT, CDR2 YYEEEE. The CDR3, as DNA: TGTGCCAGCAGTTATTCCACAGATACGCAGTATTTT. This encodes CASSYSTDTQYF.

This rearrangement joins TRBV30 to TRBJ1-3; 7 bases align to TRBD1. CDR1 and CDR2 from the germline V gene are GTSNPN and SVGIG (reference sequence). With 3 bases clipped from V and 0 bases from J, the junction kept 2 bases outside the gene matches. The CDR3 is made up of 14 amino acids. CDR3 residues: CAWRQGSSGNTIYF. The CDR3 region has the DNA TGTGCCTGGAGACAGGGGAGCTCTGGAAACACCATATATTTT.

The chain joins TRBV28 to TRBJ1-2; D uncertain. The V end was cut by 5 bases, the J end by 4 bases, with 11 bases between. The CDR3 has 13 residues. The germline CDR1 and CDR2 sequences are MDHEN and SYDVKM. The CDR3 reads CASSPQRVYGYTF. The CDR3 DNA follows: TGTGCCAGCAGTCCCCAGAGAGTCTATGGCTACACCTTC.

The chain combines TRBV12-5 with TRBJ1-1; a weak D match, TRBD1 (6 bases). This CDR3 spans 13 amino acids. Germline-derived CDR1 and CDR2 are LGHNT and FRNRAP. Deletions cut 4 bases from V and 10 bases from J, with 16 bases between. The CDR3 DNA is TGTGCTAGTGGTTCATCGGACAGCCATGCAGCTTTCTTT. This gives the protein CASGSSDSHAAFF.

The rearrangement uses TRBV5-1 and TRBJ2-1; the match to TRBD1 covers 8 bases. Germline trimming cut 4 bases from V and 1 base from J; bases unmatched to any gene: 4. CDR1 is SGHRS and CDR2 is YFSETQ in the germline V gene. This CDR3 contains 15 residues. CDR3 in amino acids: CASSGDRSSYNEQFF. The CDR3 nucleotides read TGCGCCAGCAGCGGGGACAGGTCGTCCTACAATGAGCAGTTCTTC.

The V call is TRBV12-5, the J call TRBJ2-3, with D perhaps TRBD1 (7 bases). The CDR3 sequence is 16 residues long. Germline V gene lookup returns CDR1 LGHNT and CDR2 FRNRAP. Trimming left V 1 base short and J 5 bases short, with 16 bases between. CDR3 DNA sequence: TGTGCTAGTGGTTTGGACCAGGACAGGCGGGGAGATACGCAGTATTTT. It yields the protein CASGLDQDRRGDTQYF. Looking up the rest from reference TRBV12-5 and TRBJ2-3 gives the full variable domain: DARVTQTPRHKVTEMGQEVTMRCQPILGHNTVFWYRQTMMQGLELLAYFRNRAPLDDSGMPKDRFSAEMPDATLATLKIQPSEPRDSAVYFCASGLDQDRRGDTQYFGPGTRLTVL.

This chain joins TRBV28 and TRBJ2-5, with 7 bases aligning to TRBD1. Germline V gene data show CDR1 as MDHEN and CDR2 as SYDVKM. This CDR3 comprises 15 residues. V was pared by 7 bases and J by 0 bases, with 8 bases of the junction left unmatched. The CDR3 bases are TGTGCCAGCAATGCGGACAGGCTGTACCAAGAGACCCAGTACTTC. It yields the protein CASNADRLYQETQYF.

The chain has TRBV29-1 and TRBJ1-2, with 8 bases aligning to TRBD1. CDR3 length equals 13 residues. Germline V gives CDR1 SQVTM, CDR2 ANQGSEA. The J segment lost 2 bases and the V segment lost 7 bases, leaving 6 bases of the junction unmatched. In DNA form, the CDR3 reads TGCAGCGCCCTAGGACAGGGAAACTATGGCTACACCTTC. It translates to CSALGQGNYGYTF.

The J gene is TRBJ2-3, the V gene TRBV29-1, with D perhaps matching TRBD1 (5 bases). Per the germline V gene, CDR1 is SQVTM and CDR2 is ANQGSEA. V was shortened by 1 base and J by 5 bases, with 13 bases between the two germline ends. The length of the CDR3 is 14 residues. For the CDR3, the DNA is TGCAGCGTTGAAGCGGCAGGGTCCCTAGATACGCAGTATTTT. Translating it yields CSVEAAGSLDTQYF.

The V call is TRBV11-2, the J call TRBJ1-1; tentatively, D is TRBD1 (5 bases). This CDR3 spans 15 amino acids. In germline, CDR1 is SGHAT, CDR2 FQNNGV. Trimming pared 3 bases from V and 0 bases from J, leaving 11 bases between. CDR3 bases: TGTGCCAGCAGCTTTGAAGGGGCCATGAACACTGAAGCTTTCTTT. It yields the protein CASSFEGAMNTEAFF.

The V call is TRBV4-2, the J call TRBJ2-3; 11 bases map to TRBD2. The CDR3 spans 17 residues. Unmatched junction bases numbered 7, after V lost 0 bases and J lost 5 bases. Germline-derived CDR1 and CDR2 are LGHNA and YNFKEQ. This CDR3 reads CASSQEVAGGPEDTQYF. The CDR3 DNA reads TGTGCCAGCAGCCAAGAAGTAGCGGGAGGGCCGGAAGATACGCAGTATTTT.

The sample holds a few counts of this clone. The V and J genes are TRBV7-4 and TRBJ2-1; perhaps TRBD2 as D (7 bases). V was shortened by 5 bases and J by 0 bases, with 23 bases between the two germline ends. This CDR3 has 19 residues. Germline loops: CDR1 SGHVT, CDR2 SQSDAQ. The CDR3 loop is CASSQGQSPSGLSYNEQFF. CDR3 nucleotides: TGTGCCAGCAGCCAAGGACAGTCTCCTAGCGGACTCTCCTACAATGAGCAGTTCTTC.

The CDR3 sequence: CASSLSLMDTQYF. The CDR3 nucleotides are TGCGCCAGCAGCTTGTCTCTCATGGATACGCAGTATTTT. The chain couples TRBV5-1 to TRBJ2-3; D gene uncertain. Trimming removed 1 base from V and 6 bases from J, with 9 bases in between. The CDR3 runs to 13 residues. Per germline, CDR1 SGHRS and CDR2 YFSETQ.

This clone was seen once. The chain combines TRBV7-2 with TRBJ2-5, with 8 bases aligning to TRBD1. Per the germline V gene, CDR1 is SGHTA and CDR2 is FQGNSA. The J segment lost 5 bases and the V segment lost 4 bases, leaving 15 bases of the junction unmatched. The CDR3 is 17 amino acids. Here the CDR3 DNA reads TGTGCCAGCAGCTCTAACGGGGGACAGGCACCGCGGGAGACCCAGTACTTC. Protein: CASSSNGGQAPRETQYF.

The CDR3 sequence is CASSLDGGSNQPQHF. Here the CDR3 DNA reads TGTGCCAGCAGCTTAGACGGGGGTAGCAATCAGCCCCAGCATTTT. The gene calls are TRBV7-2 and TRBJ1-5; D is possibly TRBD1 (5 bases). The CDR3 totals 15 residues. Per germline, CDR1 SGHTA and CDR2 FQGNSA. Trimming stripped 1 base from V and 0 bases from J, with 7 bases between.

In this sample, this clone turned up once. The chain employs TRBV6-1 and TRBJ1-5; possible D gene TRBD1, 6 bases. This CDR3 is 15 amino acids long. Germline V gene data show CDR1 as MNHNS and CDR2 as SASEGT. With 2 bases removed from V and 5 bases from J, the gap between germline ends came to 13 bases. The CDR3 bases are TGTGCCAGCAGTGAATTTAGGGCAGGGGATCAGCCCCAGCATTTT. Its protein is CASSEFRAGDQPQHF.

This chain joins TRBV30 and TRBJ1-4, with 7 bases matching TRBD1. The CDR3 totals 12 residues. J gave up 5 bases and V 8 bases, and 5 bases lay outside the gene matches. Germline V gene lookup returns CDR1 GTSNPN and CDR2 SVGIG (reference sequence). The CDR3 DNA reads TGTGCCAGGGACAGCAAGAATGAAAAACTGTTTTTT. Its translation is CARDSKNEKLFF.

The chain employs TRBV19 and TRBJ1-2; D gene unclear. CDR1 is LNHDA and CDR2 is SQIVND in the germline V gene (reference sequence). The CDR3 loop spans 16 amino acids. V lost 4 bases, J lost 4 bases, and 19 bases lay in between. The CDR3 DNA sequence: TGTGCCAGTAGTAACCCCTCCCCCAGGACTGGCTATGGCTACACCTTC. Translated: CASSNPSPRTGYGYTF.

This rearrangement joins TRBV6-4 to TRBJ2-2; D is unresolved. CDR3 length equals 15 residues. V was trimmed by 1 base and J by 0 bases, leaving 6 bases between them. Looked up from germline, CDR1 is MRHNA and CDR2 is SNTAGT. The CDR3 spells CASSDLDTNTGELFF. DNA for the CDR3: TGTGCCAGCAGTGACTTGGATACGAACACCGGGGAGCTGTTTTTT.